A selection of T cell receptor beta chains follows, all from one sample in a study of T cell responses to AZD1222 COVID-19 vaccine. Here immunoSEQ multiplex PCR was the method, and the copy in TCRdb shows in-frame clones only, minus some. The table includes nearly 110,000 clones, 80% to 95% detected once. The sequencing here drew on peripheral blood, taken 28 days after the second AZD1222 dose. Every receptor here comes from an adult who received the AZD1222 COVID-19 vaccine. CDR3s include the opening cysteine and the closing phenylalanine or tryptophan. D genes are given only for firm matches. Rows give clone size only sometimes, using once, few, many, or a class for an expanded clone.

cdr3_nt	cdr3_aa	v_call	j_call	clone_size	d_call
TGCAGCGCACTGGGGGGAGGAGGGAACACTGAAGCTTTCTTT	CSALGGGGNTEAFF	TRBV29-1	TRBJ1-1	-	-
TGTGCCAGCAGTACAGGGGATTCGGACATTCAGTACTTC	CASSTGDSDIQYF	TRBV12-3/TRBV12-4	TRBJ2-4	once	TRBD1
TGCGCCAGCAGCCTTGGAGACAGGGTCGGGAACAATGAGCAGTTCTTC	CASSLGDRVGNNEQFF	TRBV4-1	TRBJ2-1	once	TRBD1
TGTGCCAGCAGCCAAGGGTGGGCAGGGAGGTATGGCTACACCTTC	CASSQGWAGRYGYTF	TRBV3-1/TRBV3-2	TRBJ1-2	-	-
TGTGCCAGCAGCCAAGTGGGCGGGGGAGGCACCGGGGAGCTGTTTTTT	CASSQVGGGGTGELFF	TRBV7-3	TRBJ2-2	-	TRBD2
TGCGCCAGCAGCTTCTCAGGACAAGAAGCTTTCTTT	CASSFSGQEAFF	TRBV5-1	TRBJ1-1	-	-
TGTGCCAGCAACAACGGGGGGGCCGGGGAGCTGTTTTTT	CASNNGGAGELFF	TRBV6-5	TRBJ2-2	-	TRBD2
TGTGCCAGCATCTTGAGTCGGGGGGGCTATGGCTACACCTTC	CASILSRGGYGYTF	TRBV5-8	TRBJ1-2	-	-
TGTGCCAGCAGCCAAATGGGCGGGGCCTACCAAGAGACCCAGTACTTC	CASSQMGGAYQETQYF	TRBV7-2	TRBJ2-5	-	-
TGTGCCAGCTCGGGGACAGCCTACGAGCAGTACTTC	CASSGTAYEQYF	TRBV6-5	TRBJ2-7	-	TRBD1
TGTGCCAGACAGGGGATCGTGCAGTACTTC	CARQGIVQYF	TRBV7-3	TRBJ2-7	-	TRBD1
TGTGCCAGCAGCCCCCGGAGCGGGGGTGGAGAGACCCAGTACTTC	CASSPRSGGGETQYF	TRBV14	TRBJ2-5	-	TRBD2
TGCAGCCCGGACAGGGTCCCAACCTACGAGCAGTACTTC	CSPDRVPTYEQYF	TRBV29-1	TRBJ2-7	-	TRBD1
TGTGCCACCCAGGACAGTGCCTACAATGAGCAGTTCTTC	CATQDSAYNEQFF	TRBV24-1	TRBJ2-1	-	-
TGTGCCAGCAGTTACCCCGGACAGGAAGCTTTCTTT	CASSYPGQEAFF	TRBV6-5	TRBJ1-1	-	-
TGTGCCAGCAGTCGGCCTTTCAGGAAGCAGTACTTC	CASSRPFRKQYF	TRBV6-2/TRBV6-3	TRBJ2-7	-	-
TGCGCCAGCAGCTTGGAAACTAGCGGGGGGGAGAGTTACGAGCAGTACTTC	CASSLETSGGESYEQYF	TRBV5-1	TRBJ2-7	few	TRBD2
TGTGCCAGCAGCAAACGTACGACAGGGCAGTTTGAGACCCAGTACTTC	CASSKRTTGQFETQYF	TRBV11-2	TRBJ2-5	-	TRBD1
TGCGCCAGCAGCTCAGGACCGACAAACTCTGGAAACACCATATATTTT	CASSSGPTNSGNTIYF	TRBV5-1	TRBJ1-3	-	-
TGTGCCAGCAGCCAAGTGGAGGGGGGGAGCAATGAGCAGTTCTTC	CASSQVEGGSNEQFF	TRBV3-1/TRBV3-2	TRBJ2-1	-	-
TGTGCCAGCAGCTTGGGCGCCAACTCTGGAAACACCATATATTTT	CASSLGANSGNTIYF	TRBV11-2	TRBJ1-3	-	-
TGTGCTAGCAGCTTGGACAGACAAGAGACCCAGTACTTC	CASSLDRQETQYF	TRBV7-7	TRBJ2-5	-	-